The 24 T cell receptor beta chains below were found in one sample sequenced in a study of shared clonotypes between healthy human individuals. TCRdb's table, derived via immunoSEQ multiplex PCR, lists solely in-frame clones and lacks some. The data hold around 2,000,000 clones, with approximately 94% observed a single time. CD8 cells regarded as naive lacked CD45RO, were positively chosen for CCR7, and omitted terminally differentiated effector memory CD45RA+ cells. The sample comprised naive CD8+ T cells from PBMCs. These receptors all come from a man in his late teens or twenties in good health. Some clones in this sample may be carry-over from other donors' samples.

This clone occurred once. The rearrangement links TRBV19 to TRBJ1-3; no firm D call. Deletions cut 3 bases from V and 4 bases from J, with 10 bases between. The V gene's germline CDR1 is LNHDA and CDR2 SQIVND (reference sequence). The CDR3 is 14 amino acids. The CDR3 loop reads CASSIDVRGNTIYF. The CDR3, as DNA: TGTGCCAGTAGTATCGACGTGAGGGGAAACACCATATATTTT. The variable domain in full, completed from reference TRBV19 and TRBJ1-3, reads DGGITQSPKYLFRKEGQNVTLSCEQNLNHDAMYWYRQDPGQGLRLIYYSQIVNDFQKGDIAEGYSVSREKKESFPLTVTSAQKNPTAFYLCASSIDVRGNTIYFGEGSWLTVV.

The DNA of the CDR3 is TGCGCCAGTACGGTGGTGTTGGGGAATGAGCAGTTCTTC. Residues: CASTVVLGNEQFF. This chain connects TRBV5-1 to TRBJ2-1; D call uncertain. This CDR3 is 13 amino acids long. The V end was cut by 8 bases, the J end by 7 bases, with 16 bases between. Germline V lookup: CDR1 SGHRS, CDR2 YFSETQ.

The gene calls are TRBV7-9 and TRBJ2-7; 8 bases match TRBD1. The CDR3 runs to 14 residues. The trim removed 1 base at V and 3 bases at J, leaving 2 bases unmatched. CDR1 is SEHNR, CDR2 FQNEAQ, per germline (reference sequence). The CDR3 nucleotides are TGTGCCAGCAGCTTAGTGGGACAGGACTACGAGCAGTACTTC. This translates into CASSLVGQDYEQYF.

CDR3 loop: CASSPGLVGETQYF. DNA for the CDR3: TGTGCCAGCAGTCCGGGACTAGTGGGCGAGACCCAGTACTTC. The rearrangement joins TRBV27 to TRBJ2-5, with 8 bases matching TRBD2. This CDR3 spans 14 amino acids. Germline lookup yields CDR1 MNHEY and CDR2 SMNVEV (reference sequence). V was clipped by 5 bases and J by 5 bases; unmatched bases: 7.

V is TRBV5-8 and J is TRBJ2-2; 7 nucleotides match TRBD2. Germline CDR1 and CDR2: SGHTS and YDEGEE. V trimming: 1 base; J trimming: 4 bases; junction bases outside the gene matches: 13. This CDR3 is built from 18 residues. CDR3 in DNA: TGTGCCAGCAGCTTGCTAGCGGATACGTGGCCGGGCACCGGGGAGCTGTTTTTT. Its translation: CASSLLADTWPGTGELFF.

The V gene is TRBV11-1, the J gene TRBJ2-7; no reliable D call. V gave up 5 bases and J gave up 3 bases, with 14 bases separating them. Germline CDR1 reads SGHAT; CDR2 reads FQDESV (reference sequence). The CDR3 covers 14 residues. CDR3: CASSPAGSYYEQYF. The CDR3 DNA reads as TGTGCCAGCAGCCCTGCTGGCTCCTACTACGAGCAGTACTTC.

The rearrangement uses TRBV4-2 and TRBJ2-1, with 7 positions matching TRBD2. Germline V gene lookup returns CDR1 LGHNA and CDR2 YNFKEQ. The trim removed 2 bases at V and 5 bases at J, leaving 12 bases unmatched. The CDR3 runs 17 residues. DNA for the CDR3: TGTGCCAGCAGCCAATCCGCGCGGCGGGAGTCGAACAATGAGCAGTTCTTC. It encodes CASSQSARRESNNEQFF.

The chain couples TRBV28 to TRBJ2-7, with 8 positions matching TRBD1. Trimming took 10 bases from V and 3 from J; bases not matched to a gene: 14. The CDR3 runs to 15 residues. Germline values: CDR1 MDHEN, CDR2 SYDVKM. The CDR3 sequence is CATRAGRTGFYEQYF. DNA for the CDR3: TGTGCCACTAGGGCCGGTAGGACAGGGTTCTACGAGCAGTACTTC.

The chain couples TRBV28 to TRBJ2-1, with 9 bases fitting TRBD2. The CDR3 spans 16 residues. V was pared by 8 bases and J by 7 bases, with 15 bases of the junction left unmatched. Per germline, CDR1 MDHEN and CDR2 SYDVKM. The DNA for the CDR3 is TGTGCCAGCCGCACTAGCGGGCCTGTGTCATTAAATGAGCAGTTCTTC. This translates into CASRTSGPVSLNEQFF.

The chain recombines TRBV7-9 with TRBJ2-7, with D maybe TRBD1 (6 bases). Germline-derived CDR1 and CDR2 are SEHNR and FQNEAQ (reference sequence). V was shortened by 5 bases and J by 2 bases, with 13 bases between the two germline ends. This CDR3 contains 14 residues. CDR3 coding DNA: TGTGCCAGCAGCCGGGCAGGGGAGCCCTACGAGCAGTACTTC. This gives the protein CASSRAGEPYEQYF.

The genes are TRBV9 and TRBJ2-2, with TRBD1 matching 9 bases. The CDR3 loop spans 15 amino acids. Germline values: CDR1 SGDLS, CDR2 YYNGEE. V lost 3 bases and J lost 4; bases outside the gene matches: 4. CDR3 protein: CASSGTGEFTGELFF. CDR3 nucleotide sequence: TGTGCCAGCAGCGGGACAGGGGAATTCACCGGGGAGCTGTTTTTT.

The J gene is TRBJ2-7, the V gene TRBV6-5; possibly TRBD1 for D (6 bases). The CDR3 loop spans 13 amino acids. From germline, CDR1 is MNHEY and CDR2 SVGAGI. V was clipped by 2 bases and J by 6 bases, with 11 bases between them. The CDR3 coding sequence is TGTGCCAGCAGTTACCTACAGGGCGGCGAGCAGTACTTC. Its protein is CASSYLQGGEQYF.

This chain connects TRBV9 to TRBJ2-7; the match to TRBD1 covers 8 bases. The germline V gene encodes CDR1 SGDLS and CDR2 YYNGEE. There are 13 residues in the CDR3. The trim removed 7 bases at V and 5 bases at J, leaving 8 bases unmatched. The CDR3 DNA follows: TGTGCCAGCGGCAGGGGGCGGATAGACGAGCAGTACTTC. Protein sequence: CASGRGRIDEQYF.

This sequence joins TRBV4-1 and TRBJ2-1; 10 bases match TRBD2. CDR1 and CDR2 from the germline V gene are MGHRA and YSYEKL. This CDR3 is built from 16 residues. Germline trimming cut 4 bases from V and 8 bases from J; bases unmatched to any gene: 11. The CDR3 protein is CASSPWTSGRMDEQFF. The CDR3 nucleotides are TGCGCCAGCAGCCCCTGGACTAGCGGTCGGATGGATGAGCAGTTCTTC.

The CDR3 sequence: CASSLETGVGLNTEAFF. In DNA form, the CDR3 reads TGTGCCAGCAGTTTAGAAACAGGGGTGGGGTTGAACACTGAAGCTTTCTTT. The chain uses TRBV28 and TRBJ1-1, with 7 bases matching TRBD1. This CDR3 is built from 17 residues. Germline values: CDR1 MDHEN, CDR2 SYDVKM. V lost 2 bases, J lost 0 bases, and 9 bases stayed unmatched.

The CDR3 sequence is CASSGRDPSSYNEQFF. The CDR3 DNA reads TGTGCCAGCAGCGGGAGGGACCCGTCCTCCTACAATGAGCAGTTCTTC. This chain uses TRBV9 with TRBJ2-1; tentative D call: TRBD2 (6 bases). The length of the CDR3 is 16 residues. Germline CDR1 is SGDLS and CDR2 is YYNGEE. Trimming took 3 bases from V and 0 from J, leaving 13 bases between them.

The chain employs TRBV14 and TRBJ2-4, with TRBD2 as a possible D gene (5 bases). CDR1 is SGHDN and CDR2 is FVKESK in the germline V gene. Trimming cost V 0 bases and J 0 bases, with 12 bases left between them. The CDR3 spans 17 residues. CDR3 protein: CASSQDFEGSAKNIQYF. The CDR3 DNA reads TGTGCCAGCAGCCAAGATTTCGAGGGATCAGCCAAAAACATTCAGTACTTC.

The chain has TRBV11-2 and TRBJ2-3; 8 nucleotides match TRBD1. The trim removed 0 bases at V and 3 bases at J, leaving 8 bases unmatched. Germline lookup yields CDR1 SGHAT and CDR2 FQNNGV. The CDR3 totals 17 residues. The CDR3 bases are TGTGCCAGCAGCTTAGACTTGACGACAGGGGAAACAGATACGCAGTATTTT. It translates to CASSLDLTTGETDTQYF.

As regards this clone: This CDR3 is also generated by other DNA sequences in the sample. This rearrangement joins TRBV5-6 to TRBJ1-1; D unclear. Per the germline V gene, CDR1 is SGHDT and CDR2 is YYEEEE. The CDR3 covers 12 residues. V dropped 0 bases and J dropped 8 bases, with 8 bases sitting between them. This CDR3 reads CASSLEGLEAFF. The CDR3 nucleotides are TGTGCCAGCAGCTTGGAAGGTTTGGAAGCTTTCTTT.

The rearrangement uses TRBV28 and TRBJ2-7, with 7 bases matching TRBD1. The J segment lost 0 bases and the V segment lost 6 bases, leaving 5 bases of the junction unmatched. Germline CDR1 is MDHEN and CDR2 is SYDVKM. CDR3 length equals 14 residues. CDR3 in DNA: TGTGCCAGCAGGGCGACAGGGTACTCCTACGAGCAGTACTTC. It codes for CASRATGYSYEQYF.

Remarks on this clone: Other DNA sequences in this specimen translate into the identical CDR3. The chain combines TRBV7-9 with TRBJ1-5, with D perhaps TRBD1 (6 bases). V lost 4 bases to trimming and J lost 1 base, with 8 bases between them. CDR1 and CDR2 (germline): SEHNR, FQNEAQ (reference sequence). The CDR3 loop spans 14 amino acids. CDR3 sequence: CASSYGGSNQPQHF. The DNA of the CDR3 is TGTGCCAGCAGCTATGGGGGCAGCAATCAGCCCCAGCATTTT.

This chain links TRBV7-3 with TRBJ2-6, with TRBD1 identical over 9 bases. The CDR3 is made up of 18 amino acids. Germline V gene lookup returns CDR1 SGHTA and CDR2 FQGTGA. J was trimmed by 2 bases and V by 3 bases; bases with no gene match: 8. The CDR3 loop reads CASSFTGTGIAGANVLTF. Here the CDR3 DNA reads TGTGCCAGCAGCTTTACCGGGACAGGGATTGCTGGGGCCAACGTCCTGACTTTC.

This chain joins TRBV30 and TRBJ2-3; possibly TRBD2 for D (5 bases). The CDR3 has 14 residues. CDR1 GTSNPN and CDR2 SVGIG come from the germline V gene (reference sequence). The V and J ends lost 8 bases and 4 bases respectively, with 19 bases between them. The CDR3 sequence is CAGLEDSDPDTQYF. The CDR3 nucleotides are TGTGCCGGCCTTGAGGACTCCGACCCAGATACGCAGTATTTT.

The rearrangement joins TRBV2 to TRBJ2-7; TRBD2 matches at 9 bases. The CDR3 sequence is 15 residues long. Germline V CDR1 and CDR2: SNHLY, FYNNEI. J gave up 4 bases and V 3 bases, and 7 bases lay outside the gene matches. CDR3 amino acids: CASSEVTSGPYEQYF. The CDR3, as DNA: TGTGCCAGCAGTGAGGTCACTAGCGGGCCTTACGAGCAGTACTTC.